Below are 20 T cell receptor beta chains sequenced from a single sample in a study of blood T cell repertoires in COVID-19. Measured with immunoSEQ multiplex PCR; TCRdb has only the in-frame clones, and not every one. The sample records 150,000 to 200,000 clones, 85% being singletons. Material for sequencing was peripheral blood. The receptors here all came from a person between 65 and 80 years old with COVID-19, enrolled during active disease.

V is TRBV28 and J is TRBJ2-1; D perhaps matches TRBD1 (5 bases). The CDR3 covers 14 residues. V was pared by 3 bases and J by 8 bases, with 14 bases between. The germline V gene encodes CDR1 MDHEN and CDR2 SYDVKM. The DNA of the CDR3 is TGTGCCAGCAGTTTTGGGCAGGGTTTCGATGAGCAGTTCTTC. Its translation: CASSFGQGFDEQFF.

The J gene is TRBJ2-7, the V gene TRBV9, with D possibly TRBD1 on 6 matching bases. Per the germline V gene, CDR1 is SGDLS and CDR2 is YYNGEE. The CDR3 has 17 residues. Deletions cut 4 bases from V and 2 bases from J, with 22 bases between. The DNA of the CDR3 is TGTGCCAGCAGCCTACTTTTCGGCTCAGGGGTCGCCTACGAGCAGTACTTC. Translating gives CASSLLFGSGVAYEQYF.

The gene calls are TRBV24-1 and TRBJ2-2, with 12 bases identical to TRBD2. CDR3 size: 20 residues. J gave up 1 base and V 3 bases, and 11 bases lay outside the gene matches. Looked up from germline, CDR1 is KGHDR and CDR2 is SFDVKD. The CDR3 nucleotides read TGTGCCACCAGTGATCGGCTAGCGGGAGGGCCTAATCGGAACACCGGGGAGCTGTTTTTT. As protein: CATSDRLAGGPNRNTGELFF.

CDR3 sequence reads: CASGQWNTEAFF. The CDR3 region has the DNA TGTGCCAGCGGACAGTGGAACACTGAAGCTTTCTTT. This rearrangement joins TRBV28 to TRBJ1-1; D might be TRBD1 (6 bases). This CDR3 is built from 12 residues. The V gene's germline CDR1 is MDHEN and CDR2 SYDVKM. The V end lost 8 bases, the J end lost 1 base, and 8 bases lay between the germline ends.

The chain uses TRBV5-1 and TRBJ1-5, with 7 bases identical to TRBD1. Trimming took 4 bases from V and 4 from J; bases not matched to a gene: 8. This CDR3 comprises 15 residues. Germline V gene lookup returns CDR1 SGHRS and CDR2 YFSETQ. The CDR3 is CASSMGLQGNQPQHF. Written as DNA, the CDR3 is TGCGCCAGCAGCATGGGGTTACAGGGGAATCAGCCCCAGCATTTT.

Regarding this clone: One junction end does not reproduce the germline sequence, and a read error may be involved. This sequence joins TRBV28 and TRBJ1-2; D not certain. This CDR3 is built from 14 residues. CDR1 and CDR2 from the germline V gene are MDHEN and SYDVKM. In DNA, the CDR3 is TGTGCCAGCCGATCTCATGTAGAAAACTATGGCTACGCCTTC. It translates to CASRSHVENYGYAF.

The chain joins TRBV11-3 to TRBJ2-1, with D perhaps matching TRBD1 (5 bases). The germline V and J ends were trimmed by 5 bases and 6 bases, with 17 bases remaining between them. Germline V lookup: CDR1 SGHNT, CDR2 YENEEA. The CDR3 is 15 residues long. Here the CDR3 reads CASSHGHPRGNEQFF. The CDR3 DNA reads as TGTGCCAGCAGCCACGGACACCCTAGGGGCAATGAGCAGTTCTTC.

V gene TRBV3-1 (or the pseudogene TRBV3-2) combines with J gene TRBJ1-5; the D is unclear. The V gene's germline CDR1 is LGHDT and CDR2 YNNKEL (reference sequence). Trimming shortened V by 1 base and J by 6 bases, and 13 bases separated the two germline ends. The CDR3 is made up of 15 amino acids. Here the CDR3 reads CASSQGRQATQPQHF. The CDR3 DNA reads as TGTGCCAGCAGCCAAGGGAGGCAGGCCACTCAGCCCCAGCATTTT.

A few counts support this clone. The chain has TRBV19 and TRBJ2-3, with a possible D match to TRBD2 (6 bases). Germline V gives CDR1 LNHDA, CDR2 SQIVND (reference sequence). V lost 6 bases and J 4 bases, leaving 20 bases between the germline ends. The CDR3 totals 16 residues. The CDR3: CASSRAAREFADTQYF. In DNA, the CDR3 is TGTGCCAGTAGCCGAGCGGCACGGGAGTTCGCAGATACGCAGTATTTT.

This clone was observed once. CDR3 residues: CASSPTSGYYNEQFF. The DNA for the CDR3 is TGTGCCAGCAGTCCCACTAGCGGTTACTACAATGAGCAGTTCTTC. This chain links TRBV11-1 with TRBJ2-1; 8 bases fit TRBD2. Trimming took 6 bases from V and 3 from J; bases not matched to a gene: 7. Germline V gene lookup returns CDR1 SGHAT and CDR2 FQDESV (reference sequence). This CDR3 region has 15 residues.

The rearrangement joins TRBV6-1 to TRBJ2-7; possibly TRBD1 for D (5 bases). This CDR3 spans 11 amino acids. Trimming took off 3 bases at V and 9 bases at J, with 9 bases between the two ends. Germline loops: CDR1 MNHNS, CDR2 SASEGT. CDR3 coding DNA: TGTGCCAGCAGTGACAGGGTGGTGCAGTACTTC. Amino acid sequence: CASSDRVVQYF.

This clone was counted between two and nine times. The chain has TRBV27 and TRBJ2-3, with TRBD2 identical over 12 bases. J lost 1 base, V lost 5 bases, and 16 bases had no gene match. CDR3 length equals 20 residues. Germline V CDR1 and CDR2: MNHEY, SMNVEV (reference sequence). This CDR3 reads CASSLGQGRGLAGRTDTQYF. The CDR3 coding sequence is TGTGCCAGCAGTCTCGGACAGGGGCGAGGACTAGCGGGACGCACAGATACGCAGTATTTT.

Here the CDR3 reads CASSAVVGTNSPPYF. In DNA, the CDR3 is TGTGCCAGCAGTGCGGTCGTCGGGACTAACTCGCCCCCGTATTTT. The chain joins TRBV2 to TRBJ2-3; TRBD2 matches at 7 bases. This CDR3 has 15 amino acids. V was pared by 4 bases and J by 14 bases, with 18 bases of the junction left unmatched. Germline V gene sequence: CDR1 SNHLY, CDR2 FYNNEI.

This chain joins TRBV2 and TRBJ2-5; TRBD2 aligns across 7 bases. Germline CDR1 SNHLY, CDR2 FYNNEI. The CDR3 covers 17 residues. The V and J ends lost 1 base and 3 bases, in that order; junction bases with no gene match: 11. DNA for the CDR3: TGTGCCAGCAGTGAAGGGTCCGGGACTACGAGAAAAGAGACCCAGTACTTC. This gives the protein CASSEGSGTTRKETQYF.

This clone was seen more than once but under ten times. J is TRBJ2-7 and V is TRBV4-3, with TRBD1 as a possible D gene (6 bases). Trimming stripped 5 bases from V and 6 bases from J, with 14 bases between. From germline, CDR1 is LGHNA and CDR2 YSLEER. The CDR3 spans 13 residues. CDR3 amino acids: CASSNKQGSEQYF. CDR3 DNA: TGCGCCAGCAGCAATAAACAGGGAAGCGAGCAGTACTTC.

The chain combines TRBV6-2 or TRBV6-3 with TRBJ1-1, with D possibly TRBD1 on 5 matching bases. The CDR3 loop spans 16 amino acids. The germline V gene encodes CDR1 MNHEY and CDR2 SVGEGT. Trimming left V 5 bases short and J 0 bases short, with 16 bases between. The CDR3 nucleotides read TGTGCCAGCAGTCCCCCCCAGGGACTCTTGAACACTGAAGCTTTCTTT. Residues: CASSPPQGLLNTEAFF.

The CDR3 region has the DNA TGCAGCGTCGACTCGGTAGTGAACACTGAAGCTTTCTTT. Translated, it gives CSVDSVVNTEAFF. This chain connects TRBV29-1 to TRBJ1-1; no reliable D call. This CDR3 contains 13 residues. The germline V gene encodes CDR1 SQVTM and CDR2 ANQGSEA. V was pared by 6 bases and J by 0 bases, with 11 bases between.

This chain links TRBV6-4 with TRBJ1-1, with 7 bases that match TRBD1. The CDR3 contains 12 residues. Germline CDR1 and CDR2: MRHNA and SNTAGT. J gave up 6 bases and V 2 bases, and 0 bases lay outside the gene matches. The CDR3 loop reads CASSDGTAEAFF. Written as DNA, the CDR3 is TGTGCCAGCAGTGACGGGACAGCTGAAGCTTTCTTT.

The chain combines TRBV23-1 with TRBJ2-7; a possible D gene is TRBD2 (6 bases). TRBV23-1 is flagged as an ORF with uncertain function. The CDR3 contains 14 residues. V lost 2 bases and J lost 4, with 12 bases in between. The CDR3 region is CASSQGGIKYEQYF. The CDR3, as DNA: TGCGCCAGCAGTCAAGGCGGGATTAAATACGAGCAGTACTTC.

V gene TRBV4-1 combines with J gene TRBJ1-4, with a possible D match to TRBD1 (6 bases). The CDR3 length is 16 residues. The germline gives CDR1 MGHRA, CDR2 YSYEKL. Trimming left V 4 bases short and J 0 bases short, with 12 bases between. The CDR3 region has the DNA TGCGCCAGCAGCCGAGAACAGGGCGCAACTAATGAAAAACTGTTTTTT. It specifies CASSREQGATNEKLFF.